The T cell receptor beta chain under discussion was sequenced for a study of lymphopenia after photon versus proton radiotherapy. Sequenced by immunoSEQ multiplex PCR; TCRdb stores in-frame clones only, minus some. The repertoire includes about 70,000 clones, approximately 87% of them detected once, and 10% to 12% sits in the top ten. This clone was found once. This clonotype was obtained from a man older than 75 with esophageal cancer. Sample: peripheral blood, taken from a patient treated with proton-based radiotherapy.

The CDR3 nucleotides are TGCAGCGCTGACAGGAGCCGCAATGAGCAGTTCTTC. This translates into CSADRSRNEQFF. The chain recombines TRBV29-1 with TRBJ2-1, with D possibly TRBD1 on 6 matching bases. The V end was cut by 7 bases, the J end by 6 bases, with 13 bases between. CDR3 length equals 12 residues. In germline, CDR1 is SQVTM, CDR2 ANQGSEA.